A selection of T cell receptor beta chains follows, all from one sample in a study of PD-1 blockade in classical Hodgkin lymphoma. Profiled with immunoSEQ multiplex PCR; TCRdb holds only in-frame clones, not every one. The sample carries under 80,000 clones, 70% to 80% recorded once. The sequences come from peripheral blood mononuclear cells (PBMCs), collected before the second cycle of nivolumab. The receptor set was obtained from a human donor with classical Hodgkin lymphoma. Each CDR3 is given with its conserved first and last residue. D genes are given only for firm matches. The size entry is marked missing in some rows and otherwise reads once, few, many or a size class.

TRBJ2-1	.	TRBV28	.	TGTGCCAGCAGTTCTCTATTCGCCTCCTACAATGAGCAGTTCTTC	CASSSLFASYNEQFF
TRBJ2-7	.	TRBV5-1	.	TGCGCCAGCAGCTGGGGACTGGCTAAGGAGCAGTACTTC	CASSWGLAKEQYF
TRBJ1-4	few	TRBV2	TRBD1	TGTGCCAGCAGTGCCCCCGGCAGGGGGGAGCCTAATGAAAAACTGTTTTTT	CASSAPGRGEPNEKLFF
TRBJ1-2	few	TRBV6-6	.	TGTGCCAGCAGCGCTGAGGGCGATGGCTACACCTTC	CASSAEGDGYTF
TRBJ1-1	few	TRBV7-9	TRBD1	TGTGCCAGCAATTCGGGACAGCCGAACACTGAAGCTTTCTTT	CASNSGQPNTEAFF
TRBJ2-2	few	TRBV5-4	.	TGTGCCAGCAGCTTGACCGCGGGTGCGAACACCGGGGAGCTGTTTTTT	CASSLTAGANTGELFF
TRBJ1-1	.	TRBV9	.	TGTGCCAGCAGCCCGCAACCGAGGGACACTGAAGCTTTCTTT	CASSPQPRDTEAFF
TRBJ1-2	.	TRBV5-1	.	TGCGCCAGCAGCTTAATGGAGGGCAGCTATGGCTACACCTTC	CASSLMEGSYGYTF
TRBJ2-7	once	TRBV27	TRBD2	TGTGCCAGCAGGACCGGGAGGGGAGGATACGAGCAGTACTTC	CASRTGRGGYEQYF
TRBJ1-2	.	TRBV11-3	.	TGTGCCAGCAGCTTAATACAGGGCTTAGGAGGCTACACCTTC	CASSLIQGLGGYTF
TRBJ1-4	.	TRBV21-1	.	TGTGCCAGCAGCACAAGACAGGGACCCTGTTGTAATGAAAAACTGTTTTTT	CASSTRQGPCCNEKLFF
TRBJ2-2	few	TRBV6-6	.	TGTGCCAGCAGTTACTCGGGCAGGGCGACCGGGGAGCTGTTTTTT	CASSYSGRATGELFF